Given below is one T cell receptor (beta chain) in context. Antigen specificity is unknown. Amplification used 60 Vbeta primers and 13 Jbeta primers. Using immunoSEQ multiplex PCR, the repertoire was profiled, and TCRdb retains in-frame clones only, with some absent. This sample has 90,000 to 150,000 clones, with around 84% found just once. These data come from a study of cytomegalovirus exposure and HLA in healthy donors. Study-wide background: Most donors, around 81% of several hundred genotyped, fell in the Caucasian-associated ancestry cluster. Overall study results and limits: Information on immune exposure was restricted to one variable (CMV serostatus). Most TCR sequences proved rare, with some public TCRs found in many donors.

Germline values: CDR1 MNHNS, CDR2 SASEGT. V shed 1 base, J shed 7 bases, and the junction held 4 bases outside the gene matches. This CDR3 spans 14 amino acids. Donors showed nominal health when sampled, although they likely had unrecorded immune exposures. The sequence was obtained from a woman in her 30s in good health and CMV-seropositive. The sequencing input was PBMCs. The chain carries TRBV6-1 and TRBJ1-5; 7 bases are shared with TRBD1. In DNA form, the CDR3 reads TGTGCCAGCAGTGAAGAGACAGGGAGGCAGCCCCAGCATTTT. Protein sequence: CASSEETGRQPQHF.